This T cell receptor beta chain was captured in a study of blood T cell repertoires in COVID-19. As for the study in general: COVID-19 samples from acute and convalescent phases originated in the United States, Italy and Spain. T cells, B-cell-depleted T cells, or PBMCs supplied cDNA or gDNA.

How the authors handled the data: Counts of nucleated cells, estimated from reference gene primer amplification, were obtained. The protocol was immunoSEQ multiplex PCR, while the TCRdb copy is restricted to in-frame clones and leaves out a portion. V, J and clone size are taken as reported in that table, and D and trimming were inferred from the DNA itself. There are under 200,000 clones in the sample; approximately 85% occur only once, and roughly 1.1% lies in the top ten. In germline, CDR1 is LNHDA, CDR2 SQIVND (reference sequence). There are 13 residues in the CDR3. Trimming took 3 bases from V and 5 from J, leaving 7 bases between them.

The sequence was collected from a man aged 55 to 70 who had recovered from COVID-19. The rearrangement joins TRBV19 to TRBJ1-4; no definite D call. Sequencing was done on a sample of peripheral blood. CDR3 loop: CASSIAVNEKLFF. In DNA form, the CDR3 reads TGTGCCAGTAGTATCGCGGTGAATGAAAAACTGTTTTTT. Using reference TRBV19 and TRBJ1-4 for the parts outside the CDR3, the full variable domain is DGGITQSPKYLFRKEGQNVTLSCEQNLNHDAMYWYRQDPGQGLRLIYYSQIVNDFQKGDIAEGYSVSREKKESFPLTVTSAQKNPTAFYLCASSIAVNEKLFFGSGTQLSVL.